This record looks at one TCR beta chain sequence and its context. CDR1 and CDR2 from the germline V gene are ENHRY and SYGVKD. The CDR3 runs 12 residues. V dropped 10 bases and J dropped 3 bases, with 13 bases sitting between them. The record originates from a study of Graves' ophthalmopathy and Graves' hyperthyroidism. Amplification of TCR beta CDR3 regions used RNA transcripts. HTBI primers were employed in first-round RT-PCR, then a second-round multiplex PCR followed. TCRdb re-called the multiplex PCR reads through MiXCR, storing one row per CDR3 protein. The table shows over a million distinct CDR3 sequences, with less than 45% occurring only once. Eligible hyperthyroidism cases comprised new diagnoses of under 2 months' duration in individuals aged 18 to 65. Certain patients, namely those with other autoimmune diseases, uncontrolled infections, pregnancy or lactation, were excluded. Diagnostic conclusions were grounded in clinical symptoms, serum thyroxine, TRAb, thyroid ultrasound and orbital computed tomography.

Sequencing was carried out using peripheral blood or thyroid tissue (not recorded which). The TCR was taken from an adult man with Graves' hyperthyroidism. The rearrangement links TRBV10-3 to TRBJ2-7; no firm D call. The CDR3 DNA reads TGTGCCACCACAACCGACCGCTACGAGCAGTACTTC. Protein sequence: CATTTDRYEQYF.